This T cell receptor (beta chain) was documented in a study of blood T cell repertoires in COVID-19. Study details: Acute and convalescent COVID-19 samples came from the United States, Italy and Spain. T cells, B-cell-depleted T cells, or PBMCs provided the cDNA or gDNA that served as material.

In the original workflow: Cell counts per sample came from amplifying reference gene primers. Sequencing used immunoSEQ multiplex PCR; TCRdb keeps in-frame clones, though not all of them. V and J calls and clone size are as listed in that table; D and trimming were resolved from the DNA. The profile shows approximately 90,000 clones, 85% of them singletons. V lost 3 bases and J 5 bases, leaving 21 bases between the germline ends. Germline V gene lookup returns CDR1 SEHNR and CDR2 FQNEAQ (reference sequence). The CDR3 contains 17 residues. The chain has TRBV7-9 and TRBJ2-3, with a weak D call TRBD1 (5 bases). Sequenced input: peripheral blood. The TCR comes from a man aged 45-65 years with acute or convalescent COVID-19. CDR3 nucleotides: TGTGCCAGCAGCTTCTCACAGGAAGGACGATCAGGAGATACGCAGTATTTT. This translates into CASSFSQEGRSGDTQYF. Full variable domain (outside the CDR3, taken from reference TRBV7-9 and TRBJ2-3): DTGVSQNPRHKITKRGQNVTFRCDPISEHNRLYWYRQTLGQGPEFLTYFQNEAQLEKSRLLSDRFSAERPKGSFSTLEIQRTEQGDSAMYLCASSFSQEGRSGDTQYFGPGTRLTVL.